This TCR beta chain was captured in a study of OX40 agonist ivuxolimab in advanced cancers. Using immunoSEQ multiplex PCR, the repertoire was profiled, and TCRdb retains in-frame clones only, with some absent. The sample has around 67,000 clones, 75% to 85% seen once. This receptor was identified in an adult with an advanced solid tumor such as melanoma, head and neck, liver or kidney cancer. The source was CD4+ or CD8+ T cells sorted from blood, collected in a trial of the OX40 agonist ivuxolimab.

The CDR3 DNA reads as TGTGCCAGCAGCTTAGCAGACTCTGGGGCCAACGTCCTGACTTTC. Translation gives CASSLADSGANVLTF. This chain uses TRBV7-6 with TRBJ2-6; D gene ambiguous. This CDR3 has 15 amino acids. CDR1 SGHVS and CDR2 FNYEAQ come from the germline V gene. V shed 0 bases and J shed 0 bases, with 3 bases lying between them.